Following are 30 T cell receptor beta chains from one sample sequenced in a study of blood T cells in healthy people across ages. It was with a sample-barcoded 5' primer and a J-beta primer mix that a second PCR of about 7 to 12 cycles was run. A single record per CDR3 protein comes from TCRdb applying MiXCR to the 5' RACE reads. This sample has 1.5 million to 1.8 million distinct CDR3 sequences; about 45% occur once, and the top ten carry over 3.5%. The sequenced sample consisted of blood. These TCRs come from a woman younger than 30 in good health.

The genes are TRBV29-1 and TRBJ1-1, with a possible D match to TRBD1 (6 bases). V lost 3 bases to trimming and J lost 7 bases, with 15 bases between them. This CDR3 has 13 residues. Per germline, CDR1 SQVTM and CDR2 ANQGSEA. CDR3 loop: CSVDARGRDEAFF. The DNA for the CDR3 is TGCAGCGTTGACGCCCGGGGGCGGGATGAAGCTTTCTTT.

The rearrangement uses TRBV7-8 and TRBJ2-1; D ambiguous. The CDR3 contains 15 residues. Trimming took 5 bases from V and 2 from J, leaving 13 bases between them. Germline V CDR1 and CDR2: SGHVS, FQNEAQ. CDR3 loop: CASSPGGATYNEQFF. In DNA form, the CDR3 reads TGTGCCAGCAGCCCCGGCGGAGCGACCTACAATGAGCAGTTCTTC.

On this clonotype: The junction departs from the called germline gene at one end, perhaps through a read error. This chain connects TRBV6-5 to TRBJ2-7, with D tentatively TRBD1 (5 bases). Per germline, CDR1 MNHEY and CDR2 SVGAGI. The CDR3 is 12 residues long. CDR3 DNA sequence: TGTGCCGGCAGACAAGGGGCCGAAAAGCAGTACTTC. Translated: CAGRQGAEKQYF.

The chain combines TRBV20-1 with TRBJ2-2; D gene uncertain. Per the germline V gene, CDR1 is DFQATT and CDR2 is SNEGSKA (reference sequence). CDR3 length: 13 amino acids. Trimming pared 3 bases from V and 4 bases from J, leaving 9 bases between. CDR3: CSARIHSTGELFF. As DNA, the CDR3 is TGCAGTGCTAGGATACACAGCACCGGGGAGCTGTTTTTT.

The chain carries TRBV7-6 and TRBJ2-7; no clear D gene. This CDR3 spans 14 amino acids. Looked up from germline, CDR1 is SGHVS and CDR2 is FNYEAQ. Trimming took off 5 bases at V and 7 bases at J, with 18 bases between the two ends. The CDR3 DNA reads TGTGCCAGCAGCCAACGACCCCTATACAATGAGCAGTACTTC. This codes for CASSQRPLYNEQYF.

This clonotype was recorded a few times. This chain joins TRBV29-1 and TRBJ2-4, with 9 bases identical to TRBD2. There are 18 residues in the CDR3. Germline trimming cut 5 bases from V and 0 bases from J; bases unmatched to any gene: 14. Germline V gene data show CDR1 as SQVTM and CDR2 as ANQGSEA. The CDR3 sequence: CSVLGGASGTLAKNIQYF. For the CDR3, the DNA is TGCAGCGTTCTTGGGGGGGCTAGCGGGACCCTAGCCAAAAACATTCAGTACTTC.

As regards this clonotype: A much larger clone differs by one base, so this may be a read error. The chain joins TRBV6-6 to TRBJ2-5, with a possible D match to TRBD1 (5 bases). TRBJ2-1 explains the end of the DNA better; the J call may be wrong. Germline values: CDR1 MNHNY, CDR2 SVGAGI (reference sequence). The CDR3 length is 13 residues. DNA of the CDR3: TGTGCCAGCAGTCCTAGACAGCAAGAGACCCAGTTCTTC. Protein product: CASSPRQQETQFF.

The chain links TRBV24-1 to TRBJ2-2, with D possibly being TRBD1 or TRBD2 (5 bases each). CDR3 length: 17 amino acids. V gave up 4 bases and J gave up 0 bases, with 14 bases separating them. Germline V gene sequence: CDR1 KGHDR, CDR2 SFDVKD. CDR3 in amino acids: CATSDPLGTANTGELFF. The CDR3 nucleotides are TGTGCCACCAGTGACCCTCTTGGGACCGCGAACACCGGGGAGCTGTTTTTT.

The V gene is TRBV20-1, the J gene TRBJ1-5; a weak D match, TRBD1 (5 bases). The CDR3 is 15 residues long. The ends were cut back, 3 bases at V and 0 bases at J, with 12 bases in the middle. Germline-derived CDR1 and CDR2 are DFQATT and SNEGSKA (reference sequence). For the CDR3, the DNA is TGCAGTGCTAGCCCAGACAGTCATAGCAATCAGCCCCAGCATTTT. It encodes CSASPDSHSNQPQHF.

This clonotype turned up a few times. The chain uses TRBV10-3 and TRBJ1-5; D is undetermined. The CDR3 is 12 residues long. The germline CDR1 and CDR2 sequences are ENHRY and SYGVKD. Trimming removed 0 bases at V and 13 bases at J, with 10 bases between. The CDR3 DNA reads as TGTGCCATCAGTGAGTCGAGCGGGTTTCAGCATTTT. This translates into CAISESSGFQHF.

The chain combines TRBV20-1 with TRBJ1-2; D possibly corresponds to TRBD1 (5 bases). Trimming removed 6 bases at V and 8 bases at J, with 22 bases between. The length of the CDR3 is 14 residues. Germline V gene data show CDR1 as DFQATT and CDR2 as SNEGSKA (reference sequence). The CDR3 coding sequence is TGCAGTGCGGGTCATCAGGGTTCCTTCGGGGGCTACACCTTC. Its translation: CSAGHQGSFGGYTF.

The rearrangement joins TRBV10-2 to TRBJ2-2, with 7 nucleotides matching TRBD1. CDR1 WSHSY and CDR2 SAAADI come from the germline V gene. After removal of 4 bases from V and 4 bases from J, the junction contained 6 bases not matched to a gene. The CDR3 consists of 15 residues. The CDR3 DNA follows: TGCGCCAGCAGTGTCGTCAGGACAGGCACCGGGGAGCTGTTTTTT. It is translated as CASSVVRTGTGELFF.

CDR3 in amino acids: CASRWLDRENTEAFF. In DNA form, the CDR3 reads TGTGCCAGCCGATGGTTGGACAGAGAGAACACTGAAGCTTTCTTT. The chain carries TRBV5-6 and TRBJ1-1; D might be TRBD1 (6 bases). CDR3 size: 15 residues. V was clipped by 7 bases and J by 1 base, with 17 bases between them. Germline assignment: CDR1 SGHDT and CDR2 YYEEEE.

This rearrangement joins TRBV30 to TRBJ1-2, with 7 bases identical to TRBD1. The germline gives CDR1 GTSNPN, CDR2 SVGIG (reference sequence). The J segment lost 2 bases and the V segment lost 0 bases, leaving 6 bases of the junction unmatched. The CDR3 sequence is 15 residues long. CDR3 in DNA: TGTGCCTGGAGTGTAATAGGGGGCTCGAACTATGGCTACACCTTC. Translation gives CAWSVIGGSNYGYTF.

V and J are TRBV30 and TRBJ2-5, with TRBD1 matching over 9 bases. The DNA end is more similar to TRBJ2-7, so the J call may be wrong. CDR3 length: 13 amino acids. Germline V lookup: CDR1 GTSNPN, CDR2 SVGIG (reference sequence). The CDR3 reads CAWGTGYYYEQYF. DNA for the CDR3: TGTGCCTGGGGGACAGGGTATTACTACGAGCAGTACTTC.

At least ten counts were recorded for this clonotype. The chain combines TRBV11-1 with TRBJ2-1, with 11 bases lining up with TRBD2. This CDR3 has 14 amino acids. V gave up 5 bases and J gave up 7 bases; unmatched junction bases: 4. Germline V gives CDR1 SGHAT, CDR2 FQDESV (reference sequence). CDR3 coding DNA: TGTGCCAGCAGCCCCAGACTAGCGGGGAATGAGCAGTTCTTC. It specifies CASSPRLAGNEQFF.

In this sample, this clonotype turned up a few times. J is TRBJ2-1 and V is TRBV5-1; 8 bases line up with TRBD2. The germline gives CDR1 SGHRS, CDR2 YFSETQ. V lost 3 bases, J lost 0 bases, and 11 bases stayed unmatched. The CDR3 has 18 residues. This chain's CDR3 is CASSSLGSGGSSYNEQFF. In DNA form, the CDR3 reads TGCGCCAGCAGCTCCCTCGGGAGCGGGGGAAGCTCCTACAATGAGCAGTTCTTC.

V gene TRBV12-3 or TRBV12-4 combines with J gene TRBJ1-1; TRBD1 agrees at 7 bases. Trimming at V came to 4 bases and at J to 3 bases, leaving 8 bases not matched to a gene. The CDR3 covers 15 residues. The CDR3, as DNA: TGTGCCAGCAGTTCGTCGACAGGGCCGGACACTGAAGCTTTCTTT. This codes for CASSSSTGPDTEAFF.

The chain employs TRBV4-2 and TRBJ2-5, with D maybe TRBD2 (5 bases). V was pared by 1 base and J by 11 bases, with 20 bases between. Germline V CDR1 and CDR2: LGHNA, YNFKEQ. This CDR3 contains 15 residues. CDR3 DNA: TGTGCCAGCAGCCAAGTAGGGAGTGGTAGCGCTGAGCAGTACTTC. It specifies CASSQVGSGSAEQYF.

A single count supports this clonotype. The rearrangement uses TRBV6-2 or TRBV6-3 and TRBJ2-3, with 9 bases identical to TRBD2. The V and J ends lost 7 bases and 5 bases, in that order; junction bases with no gene match: 7. The CDR3 has 14 amino acids. Germline CDR1 MNHEY, CDR2 SVGEGT. The CDR3, as DNA: TGTGCCAGCAAACATAGCGGGGGTGGAGATACGCAGTATTTT. Translation: CASKHSGGGDTQYF.

The rearrangement joins TRBV6-5 to TRBJ1-1; D call uncertain. Per germline, CDR1 MNHEY and CDR2 SVGAGI. This CDR3 has 15 amino acids. Between the trimmed V and J ends, which lost 0 bases and 6 bases, there was a span of 14 bases. The CDR3 loop reads CASSYSFKGNAEAFF. CDR3 nucleotides: TGTGCCAGCAGTTACTCGTTTAAGGGAAACGCTGAAGCTTTCTTT.

The chain uses TRBV3-1 and TRBJ2-3; TRBD2 agrees at 12 bases. Germline CDR1 and CDR2: LGHDT and YNNKEL (reference sequence). J gave up 4 bases and V 4 bases, and 9 bases lay outside the gene matches. The CDR3 loop spans 17 amino acids. The DNA of the CDR3 is TGTGCCAGCAGCCCCTCCGATCGACTAGCGGGGGCAGATACGCAGTATTTT. Amino acid sequence: CASSPSDRLAGADTQYF.

This clonotype has just a few counts. The chain uses TRBV5-1 and TRBJ2-7; D gene uncertain. The CDR3 is made up of 12 amino acids. Germline assignment: CDR1 SGHRS and CDR2 YFSETQ. The V end was cut by 8 bases, the J end by 2 bases, with 11 bases between. For the CDR3, the DNA is TGCGCCAGAAGACACAGTACCTACGAGCAGTACTTC. Translating it yields CARRHSTYEQYF.

This chain connects TRBV28 to TRBJ2-7, with 9 bases matching TRBD2. This CDR3 has 14 residues. Germline assignment: CDR1 MDHEN and CDR2 SYDVKM. The CDR3: CAVSSGNPTYEQYF. The CDR3, as DNA: TGTGCAGTGTCTAGCGGGAACCCAACCTACGAGCAGTACTTC.

In its sample, this clonotype was seen a few times. V and J are TRBV3-1 and TRBJ2-5; tentatively, D is TRBD1 (6 bases). The DNA end lines up better with TRBJ2-7; the J call may be wrong. CDR3 length: 19 amino acids. CDR1 is LGHDT and CDR2 is YNNKEL in the germline V gene (reference sequence). CDR3 sequence (DNA): TGTGCCAGCAGCCTACTCATGACCGCACAGGGCCCACTCTTCTACGAGCAGTACTTC. Protein: CASSLLMTAQGPLFYEQYF.

The rearrangement links TRBV10-3 to TRBJ1-5; perhaps TRBD1 as D (5 bases). The CDR3 covers 14 residues. Between the trimmed V and J ends, which lost 4 bases and 3 bases, there was a span of 10 bases. The V gene's germline CDR1 is ENHRY and CDR2 SYGVKD. The CDR3 region has the DNA TGTGCCATCAGTGCCGGGGCCTTCAATCAGCCCCAGCATTTT. Translated, it gives CAISAGAFNQPQHF.

This clonotype was observed a few times. The V and J genes are TRBV20-1 and TRBJ2-3, with 7 bases matching TRBD2. J was trimmed by 3 bases and V by 7 bases; bases with no gene match: 10. CDR1 and CDR2 from the germline V gene are DFQATT and SNEGSKA (reference sequence). This CDR3 contains 14 residues. The CDR3 coding sequence is TGCAGTGGTTCGGGACTAATAGATACAGATACGCAGTATTTT. It yields the protein CSGSGLIDTDTQYF.

The chain combines TRBV9 with TRBJ2-1; TRBD1 matches at 7 bases. The CDR3 totals 15 residues. The V and J ends lost 3 bases and 4 bases, in that order; junction bases with no gene match: 7. Germline V gene lookup returns CDR1 SGDLS and CDR2 YYNGEE. CDR3 loop: CASSGGQGVYNEQFF. The CDR3 coding sequence is TGTGCCAGCAGCGGCGGCCAGGGGGTTTACAATGAGCAGTTCTTC.

This clonotype appeared a few times. The chain carries TRBV29-1 and TRBJ1-1; D is ambiguous. V was trimmed by 5 bases and J by 5 bases, leaving 15 bases between them. The CDR3 runs to 13 residues. Germline CDR1 SQVTM, CDR2 ANQGSEA. The CDR3 region is CSVRPIRGTEAFF. CDR3 coding DNA: TGCAGCGTTCGCCCCATCCGGGGTACTGAAGCTTTCTTT.

The chain combines TRBV5-1 with TRBJ2-4; D call uncertain. Looked up from germline, CDR1 is SGHRS and CDR2 is YFSETQ. The CDR3 consists of 17 residues. V was cut by 0 bases and J by 0 bases, with 13 bases left in between. The CDR3 coding sequence is TGCGCCAGCAGCTTGGGCAGATCCTCTCTAGCCAAAAACATTCAGTACTTC. Protein sequence: CASSLGRSSLAKNIQYF. Filled out from reference TRBV5-1 and TRBJ2-4, the complete variable domain reads KAGVTQTPRYLIKTRGQQVTLSCSPISGHRSVSWYQQTPGQGLQFLFEYFSETQRNKGNFPGRFSGRQFSNSRSEMNVSTLELGDSALYLCASSLGRSSLAKNIQYFGAGTRLSVL.